This T cell receptor (beta chain) was obtained from a study of shared clonotypes between healthy human individuals. This clone was picked up many times. The data were produced by immunoSEQ multiplex PCR, yet TCRdb's version contains in-frame clones alone and is incomplete. The sample has around 95,000 clones; approximately 44% are singletons. With 5 bases clipped from V and 7 bases from J, the junction kept 6 bases outside the gene matches. The CDR3 has 14 amino acids. From germline, CDR1 is MDHEN and CDR2 SYDVKM. The source material was PBMCs. This chain joins TRBV28 and TRBJ1-1, with 11 bases identical to TRBD1. This TCR was sampled from a woman between 35 and 50 years old in good health. Some clones in this sample may be carry-over from other donors' samples. CDR3 residues: CASSADRGRGEAFF. The DNA of the CDR3 is TGTGCCAGCAGTGCGGACAGGGGGCGGGGTGAAGCTTTCTTT.